This T cell receptor beta chain was identified during a study of cytomegalovirus exposure and HLA in healthy donors. Regarding this clone: The antigen remains unidentified.

13 Jbeta primers and 60 Vbeta primers were used for the PCR. Here immunoSEQ multiplex PCR was the method, and the copy in TCRdb shows in-frame clones only, minus some. The sample lists approximately 100,000 clones, roughly 70% occurring once. Study-wide results and limits: Rarity marked most TCR sequences, yet some public TCRs occurred in many donors. Later on, a genetic analysis was performed. It linked a missense variant in DCLRE1C with V- and J-gene trimming of TCR beta. Indistinguishable V segments such as TRBV6-2 and TRBV6-3 were excluded.

The CDR3 has 12 residues. V was cut by 8 bases and J by 0 bases, with 5 bases left in between. Looked up from germline, CDR1 is SNHLY and CDR2 is FYNNEI. This TCR came from a middle-aged man in good health and CMV-seropositive. The V and J genes are TRBV2 and TRBJ2-4; D is ambiguous. Sequenced input: PBMCs. This CDR3 is CASGPAKNIQYF. CDR3 coding DNA: TGTGCCAGCGGCCCAGCCAAAAACATTCAGTACTTC.